This is a list of T cell receptor beta chains from one sample in a study of blood T cell repertoires in COVID-19. The data were produced by immunoSEQ multiplex PCR, yet TCRdb's version contains in-frame clones alone and is incomplete. Among around 120,000 clones listed, approximately 70% were seen once. The source material was peripheral blood. All receptors come from a human donor with acute or convalescent COVID-19. The donor label of this sample is uncertain. Each CDR3 is given with its conserved first and last residue. The D gene is left open where the match is weak. Clone size is not always given. Where it is, it says once, few, many or a class for expanded clones.

abundance	d_gene	v_gene	j_gene	CDR3aa	CDR3nt
NA	NA	TRBV5-1	TRBJ1-4	CASSPQDIPYATNEKLFF	TGCGCCAGCAGCCCGCAGGATATCCCTTATGCAACTAATGAAAAACTGTTTTTT
once	NA	TRBV7-2	TRBJ1-5	CASSLGTGSGPQHF	TGTGCCAGCAGCTTAGGGACGGGTAGCGGGCCCCAGCATTTT
NA	NA	TRBV6-6	TRBJ2-6	CASSATSSGANVLTF	TGTGCCAGCAGTGCAACTAGCTCTGGGGCCAACGTCCTGACTTTC
NA	TRBD1	TRBV2	TRBJ1-4	CASSRQPTGRSEKLFF	TGTGCCAGCAGTCGTCAACCGACAGGGCGAAGTGAAAAACTGTTTTTT
NA	TRBD1	TRBV19	TRBJ1-2	CASSSGQGAHIGYTF	TGTGCCAGTAGTTCGGGACAGGGGGCGCATATTGGCTACACCTTC
NA	TRBD2	TRBV2	TRBJ2-7	CASNRLAGPYEQYF	TGTGCCAGCAACAGACTAGCGGGGCCCTACGAGCAGTACTTC
few	TRBD1	TRBV28	TRBJ1-4	CASSRGGQGSEKLFF	TGTGCCAGCAGCCGCGGGGGACAGGGGAGTGAAAAACTGTTTTTT
NA	TRBD1	TRBV19	TRBJ1-5	CASRPATGGPNQPQHF	TGTGCCAGTAGGCCCGCCACAGGGGGCCCAAATCAGCCCCAGCATTTT
NA	NA	TRBV28	TRBJ1-4	CASSPFTGFGNEKLFF	TGTGCCAGCAGCCCCTTCACAGGGTTTGGTAATGAAAAACTGTTTTTT
NA	TRBD1	TRBV2	TRBJ2-1	CASTMRGTGGNEQFF	TGTGCCAGCACTATGAGGGGGACAGGGGGCAATGAGCAGTTCTTC
NA	TRBD2	TRBV5-1	TRBJ2-5	CASSYGLEQETQYF	TGCGCCAGCAGCTATGGACTAGAGCAAGAGACCCAGTACTTC
few	NA	TRBV10-3	TRBJ1-3	CAISEGAPGHSGNTIYF	TGTGCCATCAGTGAGGGGGCCCCGGGACATTCTGGAAACACCATATATTTT
NA	TRBD1	TRBV9	TRBJ1-2	CASSSTTGVYGYTF	TGTGCCAGCAGCTCCACGACAGGGGTCTATGGCTACACCTTC
NA	NA	TRBV3-1/TRBV3-2	TRBJ2-7	CASSHFALRTFSYEQYF	TGTGCCAGCAGCCATTTTGCCCTCAGGACATTCTCCTACGAGCAGTACTTC
NA	NA	TRBV2	TRBJ2-3	CASRPDRLTDTQYF	TGTGCCAGCAGACCCGACAGGCTCACAGATACGCAGTATTTT
NA	NA	TRBV25-1	TRBJ2-3	CASSGPTGSLADTQYF	TGTGCCAGCAGTGGCCCCACAGGGTCCCTGGCAGATACGCAGTATTTT
NA	NA	TRBV28	TRBJ1-1	CASRQDRNTEAFF	TGTGCCAGCAGACAAGACAGGAACACTGAAGCTTTCTTT
NA	NA	TRBV21-1	TRBJ2-1	CASSPGQRGGYNEQFF	TGTGCCAGCAGTCCAGGCCAGCGGGGGGGCTACAATGAGCAGTTCTTC
NA	TRBD1	TRBV7-9	TRBJ1-2	CASSSASGTEYGYTF	TGTGCCAGCAGCTCCGCCTCCGGGACAGAGTATGGCTACACCTTC
NA	NA	TRBV7-9	TRBJ1-4	CASSRDGGTNEKLFF	TGTGCCAGCAGCCGTGATGGGGGGACTAATGAAAAACTGTTTTTT
once	TRBD1	TRBV9	TRBJ2-3	CASSSHMTGKGADTQYF	TGTGCCAGCAGCTCTCACATGACAGGGAAAGGGGCCGATACGCAGTATTTT
once	NA	TRBV11-2	TRBJ1-3	CASSPSRVISGNTIYF	TGTGCCAGCAGCCCAAGTAGAGTAATCTCTGGAAACACCATATATTTT
NA	TRBD1	TRBV6-5	TRBJ1-6	CASSKDRVNSPLHF	TGTGCCAGCAGCAAGGACAGGGTTAATTCACCCCTCCACTTT
NA	TRBD2	TRBV3-1/TRBV3-2	TRBJ2-1	CASSQGWGGVYNEQFF	TGTGCCAGCAGCCAAGGTTGGGGGGGGGTGTACAATGAGCAGTTCTTC
NA	TRBD1	TRBV7-8	TRBJ2-1	CASSPLTGASYNEQFF	TGTGCCAGCAGCCCGTTGACAGGGGCGTCGTACAATGAGCAGTTCTTC
NA	NA	TRBV4-1	TRBJ1-3	CASSLGPGNTIYF	TGCGCCAGCAGCCTTGGCCCTGGAAACACCATATATTTT
few	TRBD1	TRBV15	TRBJ1-2	CATSRGGGPYGYTF	TGTGCCACCAGCAGAGGAGGGGGCCCCTATGGCTACACCTTC
once	NA	TRBV5-6	TRBJ2-2	CASSLGTVGELFF	TGTGCCAGCAGCTTGGGGACAGTCGGGGAGCTGTTTTTT
NA	TRBD1	TRBV12-3/TRBV12-4	TRBJ1-2	CASSLNRGYGYTF	TGTGCCAGCAGCCTGAACAGGGGTTATGGCTACACCTTC
once	NA	TRBV29-1	TRBJ1-1	CSAGGVAEAFF	TGCAGCGCCGGGGGGGTCGCCGAAGCTTTCTTT
NA	TRBD1	TRBV18	TRBJ1-6	CASSLGQGRPSPLHF	TGTGCCAGCTCACTGGGACAGGGCCGACCCTCACCCCTCCACTTT
once	NA	TRBV5-6	TRBJ2-3	CASSLSFADTQYF	TGTGCCAGCAGCTTGTCCTTCGCAGATACGCAGTATTTT
NA	NA	TRBV3-1/TRBV3-2	TRBJ2-1	CASSPMGRGGNEQFF	TGTGCCAGCAGCCCCATGGGGCGAGGGGGCAATGAGCAGTTCTTC
NA	TRBD2	TRBV3-1/TRBV3-2	TRBJ2-5	CASRHTSGGETQYF	TGTGCCAGCAGACATACTAGCGGGGGAGAGACCCAGTACTTC
NA	TRBD2	TRBV9	TRBJ2-3	CASSVDGWTSGGGPTDTQYF	TGTGCCAGCAGCGTAGACGGGTGGACTAGCGGGGGGGGCCCCACAGATACGCAGTATTTT
NA	NA	TRBV3-1/TRBV3-2	TRBJ1-1	CASSQGGHEAFF	TGTGCCAGCAGCCAAGGCGGGCATGAAGCTTTCTTT
few	NA	TRBV2	TRBJ2-3	CASSDGQNTDTQYF	TGTGCCAGCAGTGATGGACAGAACACAGATACGCAGTATTTT
once	NA	TRBV30	TRBJ2-1	CAWRSLGPADEQFF	TGTGCCTGGAGGTCTCTGGGTCCGGCGGATGAGCAGTTCTTC
NA	NA	TRBV4-2	TRBJ2-3	CASSQGGPSTDTQYF	TGTGCCAGCAGCCAAGGGGGCCCCTCCACAGATACGCAGTATTTT
NA	NA	TRBV6-6	TRBJ1-3	CASREGGGNTIYF	TGTGCCAGCAGAGAAGGAGGTGGAAACACCATATATTTT
NA	TRBD2	TRBV13	TRBJ2-1	CASSFGLAGAGEQFF	TGTGCCAGCAGCTTCGGACTAGCGGGGGCCGGGGAGCAGTTCTTC
NA	TRBD1	TRBV30	TRBJ1-2	CAWRHDRDGGYTF	TGTGCCTGGAGGCACGACAGGGACGGTGGCTACACCTTC
few	TRBD2	TRBV7-9	TRBJ2-3	CASSLVVSSGGTDTQYF	TGTGCCAGCAGCTTAGTAGTGTCTAGCGGGGGCACAGATACGCAGTATTTT
NA	NA	TRBV4-2	TRBJ1-1	CASSQVGFGQTMNTEAFF	TGTGCCAGCAGCCAAGTAGGTTTTGGGCAGACCATGAACACTGAAGCTTTCTTT
NA	TRBD2	TRBV24-1	TRBJ2-5	CATSEAGRETQYF	TGTGCCACCAGTGAAGCGGGGCGGGAGACCCAGTACTTC
NA	TRBD2	TRBV7-2	TRBJ2-1	CASSSIPGLEIEQFF	TGTGCCAGCAGCTCTATACCGGGACTAGAGATTGAGCAGTTCTTC
NA	NA	TRBV6-1	TRBJ1-2	CASSDSTGGPYGYTF	TGTGCCAGCAGTGATTCAACCGGGGGACCGTATGGCTACACCTTC
NA	TRBD2	TRBV7-3	TRBJ2-3	CASSLSGGLDTQYF	TGTGCCAGCAGCTTAAGCGGGGGGTTAGATACGCAGTATTTT
once	NA	TRBV6-6	TRBJ2-7	CASSGTFYEQYF	TGTGCCAGCAGTGGGACTTTCTACGAGCAGTACTTC
NA	NA	TRBV7-8	TRBJ2-5	CASSQLSSSVTQYF	TGTGCCAGCAGCCAATTATCATCCTCGGTGACCCAGTACTTC
NA	NA	TRBV6-2/TRBV6-3	TRBJ1-3	CASSYRVEGNTIYF	TGTGCCAGCAGTTATCGGGTGGAAGGAAACACCATATATTTT
NA	NA	TRBV7-8	TRBJ1-5	CASSLTQNQPQHF	TGTGCCAGCAGCTTAACACAGAATCAGCCCCAGCATTTT
NA	TRBD1	TRBV7-9	TRBJ1-2	CASSHGQGAGYTF	TGTGCCAGCAGCCACGGACAGGGGGCGGGCTACACCTTC
NA	NA	TRBV18	TRBJ1-6	CASSLGSPSYNSPLHF	TGTGCCAGCTCACTGGGGAGCCCCTCCTATAATTCACCCCTCCACTTT
NA	TRBD1	TRBV28	TRBJ1-1	CASSLFAGGSPEAFF	TGTGCCAGCAGTTTATTCGCAGGGGGATCCCCTGAAGCTTTCTTT
few	NA	TRBV10-1	TRBJ1-1	CSRGREAFF	TGCTCCCGGGGAAGAGAAGCTTTCTTT
NA	TRBD1	TRBV28	TRBJ1-2	CASNLARDRGRINYGYTF	TGTGCCAGCAACCTCGCCCGCGACAGGGGGCGTATTAACTATGGCTACACCTTC
few	TRBD1	TRBV28	TRBJ2-1	CASSLGTGGSYNEQFF	TGTGCCAGCAGCCTCGGGACAGGGGGCTCCTACAATGAGCAGTTCTTC
NA	TRBD1	TRBV28	TRBJ2-2	CASLAWDRWAGELFF	TGTGCCAGCCTCGCTTGGGACAGGTGGGCCGGGGAGCTGTTTTTT
NA	TRBD1	TRBV30	TRBJ2-7	CAWGPGQGAREQYF	TGTGCCTGGGGGCCGGGACAGGGGGCGCGCGAGCAGTACTTC